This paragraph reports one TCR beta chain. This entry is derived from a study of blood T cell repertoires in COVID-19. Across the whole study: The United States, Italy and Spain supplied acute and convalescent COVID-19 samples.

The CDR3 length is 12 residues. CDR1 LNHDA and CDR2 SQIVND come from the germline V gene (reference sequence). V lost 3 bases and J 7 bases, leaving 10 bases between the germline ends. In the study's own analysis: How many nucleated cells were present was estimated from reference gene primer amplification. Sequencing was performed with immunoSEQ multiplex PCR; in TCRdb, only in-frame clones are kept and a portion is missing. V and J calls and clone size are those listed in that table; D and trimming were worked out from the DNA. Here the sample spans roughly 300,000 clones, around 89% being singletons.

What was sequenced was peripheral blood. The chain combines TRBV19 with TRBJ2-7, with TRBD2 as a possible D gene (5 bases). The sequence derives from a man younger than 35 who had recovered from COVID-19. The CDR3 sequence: CASSILSGEQYF. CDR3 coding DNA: TGTGCCAGTAGTATTCTCTCGGGAGAGCAGTACTTC.